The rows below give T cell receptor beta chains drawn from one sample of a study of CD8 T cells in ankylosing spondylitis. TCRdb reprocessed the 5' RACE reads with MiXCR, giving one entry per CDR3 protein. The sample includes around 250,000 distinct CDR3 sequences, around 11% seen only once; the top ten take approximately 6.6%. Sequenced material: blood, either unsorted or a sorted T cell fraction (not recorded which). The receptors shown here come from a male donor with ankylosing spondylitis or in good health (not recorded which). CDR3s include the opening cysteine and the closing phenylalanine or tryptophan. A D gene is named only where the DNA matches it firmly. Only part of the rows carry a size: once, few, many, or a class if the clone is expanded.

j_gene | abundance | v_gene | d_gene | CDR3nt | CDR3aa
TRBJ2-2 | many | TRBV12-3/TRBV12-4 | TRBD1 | TGTGCCAGCAGTGATCCGGGACAGGGATTATCCGGGGAGCTGTTTTTT | CASSDPGQGLSGELFF
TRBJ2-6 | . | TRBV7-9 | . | TGTGCCAGCAGCGCACGGACAGGGGCCAACGTCCTGACTTTC | CASSARTGANVLTF
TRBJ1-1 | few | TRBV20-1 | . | TGCAGTGCAAACATGAACACTGAAGCTTTCTTT | CSANMNTEAFF
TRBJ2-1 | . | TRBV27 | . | TGTGCCAGCAGTTTCTTGCGGTATTACTCCTACAATGAGCAGTTCTTC | CASSFLRYYSYNEQFF
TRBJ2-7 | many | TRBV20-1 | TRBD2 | TGCAGTGCTAGAGTGAGCGGGAACCCCTACGAGCAGTACTTC | CSARVSGNPYEQYF
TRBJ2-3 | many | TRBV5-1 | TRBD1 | TGCGCCAGCAGCCGGGACAGTTCAAGAGATACGCAGTATTTT | CASSRDSSRDTQYF
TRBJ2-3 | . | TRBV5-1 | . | TGCGCCAGCAGCTTTAGGGCCCCCGGCGGGGCTGCAGATACGCAGTATTTT | CASSFRAPGGAADTQYF
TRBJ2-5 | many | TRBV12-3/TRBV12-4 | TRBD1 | TGTGCCAGCAGGACTCTAGGGACAGAAGAGACCCAGTACTTC | CASRTLGTEETQYF
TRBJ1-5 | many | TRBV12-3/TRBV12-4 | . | TGTGCCAGCAGACCAACAGGGAATCAGCCCCAGCATTTT | CASRPTGNQPQHF
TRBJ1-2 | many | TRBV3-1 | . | TGTGCCAGCAGCCAAACCGTGGACACGTATGGCTACACCTTC | CASSQTVDTYGYTF
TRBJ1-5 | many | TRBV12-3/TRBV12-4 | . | TGTGCCAGCAAATCACGCCAACTTACCGAGCCCCAGCATTTT | CASKSRQLTEPQHF
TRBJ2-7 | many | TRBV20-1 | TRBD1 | TGCAGTGCTAGAGGCTCCTTCACGACAGGGGGGACGGACGAGCAGTACTTC | CSARGSFTTGGTDEQYF
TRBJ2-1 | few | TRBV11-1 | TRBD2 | TGTGCCAGCAGCTTAAGCGGGAGTCAGTACAATGAGCAGTTCTTC | CASSLSGSQYNEQFF
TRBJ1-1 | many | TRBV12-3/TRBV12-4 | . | TGTGCCAGCGCCGACGTCGGAGTAACTGAAGCTTTCTTT | CASADVGVTEAFF
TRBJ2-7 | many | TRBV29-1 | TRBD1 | TGCAGCGTTGATGGGACAGGTACTGAGCAGTACTTC | CSVDGTGTEQYF
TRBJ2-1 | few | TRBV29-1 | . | TGCAGCGTTAGCGGCCTTAGCTCCTACAATGAGCAGTTCTTC | CSVSGLSSYNEQFF
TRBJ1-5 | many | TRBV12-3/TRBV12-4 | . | TGTGCCAGCAGAGGGACCAATCGCAATCAGCCCCAGCATTTT | CASRGTNRNQPQHF
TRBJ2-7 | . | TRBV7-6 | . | TGTGCCAGCAGCCAGGACAGCGACTACCCGTACGAGCAGTACTTC | CASSQDSDYPYEQYF
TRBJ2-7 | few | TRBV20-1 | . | TGCAGTGCTCCACTGTCGCGGGCCGGGTACGAGCAGTACTTC | CSAPLSRAGYEQYF
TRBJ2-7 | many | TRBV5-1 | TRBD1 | TGCGCCAGCAGCTTGGTTACAGGGGAAGTTGGCGAGCAGTACTTC | CASSLVTGEVGEQYF
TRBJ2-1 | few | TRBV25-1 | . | TGTGCCAGCAGTGAGGTCTCGGAAACTCCCCACAATGAGCAGTTCTTC | CASSEVSETPHNEQFF
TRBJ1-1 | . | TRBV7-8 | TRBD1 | TGTGCCAGCAGCCCTACCGGGACAGGGTCGAACACTGAAGCTTTCTTT | CASSPTGTGSNTEAFF
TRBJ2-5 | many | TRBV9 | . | TGTGCCAGCAGCCAGGGGACGCAGGGGCAGGAGACCCAGTACTTC | CASSQGTQGQETQYF
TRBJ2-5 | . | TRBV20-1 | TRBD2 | TGCAGTGCTAGGGGGACTAGCGCAGGGACCCAGTACTTC | CSARGTSAGTQYF
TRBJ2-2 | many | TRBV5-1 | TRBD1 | TGCGCCAGCAGATGGACAGGGATGGGCACCGGGGAGCTGTTTTTT | CASRWTGMGTGELFF
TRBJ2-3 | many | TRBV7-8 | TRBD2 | TGTGCCAGCAGTTTAGCCCGACTAGCGGGGGGCACAGATACGCAGTATTTT | CASSLARLAGGTDTQYF
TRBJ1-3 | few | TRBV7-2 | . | TGTGCCAGCAGTCCCGGACTATACTCAGGAAACACCATATATTTT | CASSPGLYSGNTIYF
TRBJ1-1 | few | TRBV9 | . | TGTGCCAGCAGCAAGGGGTACGGGGATGGCACTGAAGCTTTCTTT | CASSKGYGDGTEAFF
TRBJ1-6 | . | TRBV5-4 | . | TGTGCCAGCAGCGCTCAGAGTTCACCCCTCCACTTT | CASSAQSSPLHF
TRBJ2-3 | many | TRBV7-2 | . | TGTGCCAGCAGCGGATTGGATACGCAGTATTTT | CASSGLDTQYF
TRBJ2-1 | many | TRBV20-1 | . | TGCAGTGCTGAAGGACGGTGGGATGAGCAGTTCTTC | CSAEGRWDEQFF
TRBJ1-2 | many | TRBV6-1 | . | TGTGCCAGCACCCCCTTGGGGGGAGCTAACTATGGCTACACCTTC | CASTPLGGANYGYTF
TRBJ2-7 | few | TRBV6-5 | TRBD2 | TGTGCCAGCAGTCCACTAGCGGGAGGGCCCTACGAGCAGTACTTC | CASSPLAGGPYEQYF
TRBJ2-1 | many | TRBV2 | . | TGTGCCAGCAGGGGGACTTCTGGGGATGAGCAGTTCTTC | CASRGTSGDEQFF
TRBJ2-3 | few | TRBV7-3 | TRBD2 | TGTGCCAGCGGACTAGCGGGTACAGATACGCAGTATTTT | CASGLAGTDTQYF
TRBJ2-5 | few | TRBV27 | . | TGTGCCAGCAGCCGGAGACTCCAAGAGACCCAGTACTTC | CASSRRLQETQYF
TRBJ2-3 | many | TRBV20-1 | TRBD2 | TGCAGTGCTAGGCCTCTCGATCTAGCGGCTTACACAGATACGCAGTATTTT | CSARPLDLAAYTDTQYF
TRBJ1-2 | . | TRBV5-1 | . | TGCGCCAGCAGCTTTAGCGGACCGCCCCTGGGGGGCTACACCTTC | CASSFSGPPLGGYTF
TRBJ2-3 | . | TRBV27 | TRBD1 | TGTGCCAGCAGTCCTAACAGGGGAAATACGCAGTATTTT | CASSPNRGNTQYF
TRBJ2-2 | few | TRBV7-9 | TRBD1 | TGTGCCAGCAGCGCTCGGGACAGGGGATTCACCGGGGAGCTGTTTTTT | CASSARDRGFTGELFF